The 12 T cell receptor beta chains below come from one sample, sequenced in a study of technical replicates of blood from a handful of donors. Clones were read by immunoSEQ multiplex PCR, and TCRdb kept only the in-frame ones, dropping some. This sample yields roughly 14,000 clones, of which just under 90% are seen a single time; 12% belongs to the top ten. The sequencing sample was made of PBMCs. The receptors were gathered from a human donor in good health.

The gene calls are TRBV4-1 and TRBJ2-1; TRBD1 might be the D (5 bases). This CDR3 spans 19 amino acids. From germline, CDR1 is MGHRA and CDR2 YSYEKL. Trimming shortened V by 4 bases and J by 1 base, and 23 bases separated the two germline ends. CDR3 in DNA: TGCGCCAGCAGCCCAAAACCCCTCACAGGTAAGGGATCCTACAATGAGCAGTTCTTC. Translated, it gives CASSPKPLTGKGSYNEQFF.

J is TRBJ2-1 and V is TRBV9; no definite D call. This CDR3 region has 13 residues. V was pared by 5 bases and J by 3 bases, with 9 bases between. The germline CDR1 and CDR2 sequences are SGDLS and YYNGEE. CDR3 protein: CASSLADYNEQFF. In nucleotides, the CDR3 is TGTGCCAGCAGTCTTGCGGACTACAATGAGCAGTTCTTC.

In this sample, this clone turned up once. The V gene is TRBV5-1, the J gene TRBJ2-3, with 13 bases aligning to TRBD2. Trimming at V came to 2 bases and at J to 2 bases, leaving 5 bases not matched to a gene. Germline values: CDR1 SGHRS, CDR2 YFSETQ. The CDR3 runs to 17 residues. CDR3 sequence (DNA): TGCGCCAGCAGCTTCAGGACTAGCGGGAGCAACACAGATACGCAGTATTTT. Amino acid sequence: CASSFRTSGSNTDTQYF.

The rearrangement joins TRBV29-1 to TRBJ2-6; no clear D. This CDR3 is built from 13 residues. The germline gives CDR1 SQVTM, CDR2 ANQGSEA. The germline V and J ends were trimmed by 4 bases and 4 bases, with 8 bases remaining between them. The CDR3 region is CSVGAPGANVLTF. The CDR3 DNA reads TGCAGCGTTGGGGCCCCCGGGGCCAACGTCCTGACTTTC. Based on the CDR3 plus reference TRBV29-1 and TRBJ2-6, the full variable domain is SAVISQKPSRDICQRGTSLTIQCQVDSQVTMMFWYRQQPGQSLTLIATANQGSEATYESGFVIDKFPISRPNLTFSTLTVSNMSPEDSSIYLCSVGAPGANVLTFGAGSRLTVL.

This clone is a singleton in its sample. J is TRBJ2-3 and V is TRBV19; possible D gene TRBD1, 5 bases. The germline V gene has CDR1 LNHDA and CDR2 SQIVND (reference sequence). V lost 8 bases, J lost 4 bases, and 19 bases lay in between. The CDR3 consists of 15 residues. The CDR3 loop is CASSFTGPPSDTQYF. CDR3 DNA: TGTGCCAGTTCCTTCACAGGCCCTCCCTCAGATACGCAGTATTTT.

The chain joins TRBV10-1 to TRBJ1-5; tentative D call: TRBD1 (5 bases). The CDR3 extends over 12 amino acids. Trimming cost V 6 bases and J 5 bases, with 8 bases left between them. CDR1 is WNHNN, CDR2 SYGVQD, per germline (reference sequence). CDR3 nucleotides: TGCGCCAGCAGCAGGGTCGATCAGCCCCAGCATTTT. The encoded protein is CASSRVDQPQHF.

The chain is built from TRBV18 and TRBJ2-7, with 7 bases lining up with TRBD2. The germline V gene has CDR1 KGHSH and CDR2 LQKENI. The CDR3 has 16 amino acids. The ends lost 3 bases at V and 5 bases at J; junction bases unmatched: 13. The CDR3 nucleotides are TGTGCCAGCTCACCGTATCCGGGAGGAAGGGAGGACGAGCAGTACTTC. It codes for CASSPYPGGREDEQYF.

The V and J genes are TRBV11-3 and TRBJ2-7, with D tentatively TRBD2 (5 bases). Between the trimmed V and J ends, which lost 1 base and 5 bases, there was a span of 9 bases. Germline loops: CDR1 SGHNT, CDR2 YENEEA. The CDR3 sequence is 13 residues long. DNA for the CDR3: TGTGCCAGCAGCTTAGGTGGGGAGAACGAGCAGTACTTC. Translating gives CASSLGGENEQYF.

The rearrangement uses TRBV10-1 and TRBJ2-7; TRBD2 matches 11 bases. The CDR3 sequence is 16 residues long. Trimming at V came to 4 bases and at J to 3 bases, leaving 8 bases not matched to a gene. Germline-derived CDR1 and CDR2 are WNHNN and SYGVQD (reference sequence). As DNA, the CDR3 is TGCGCCAGCAGTGGTGATACTAGCGGGAGTATCTACGAGCAGTACTTC. This gives the protein CASSGDTSGSIYEQYF.

The gene calls are TRBV6-6 and TRBJ2-7; 9 nucleotides line up with TRBD1. This CDR3 is built from 14 residues. Germline V lookup: CDR1 MNHNY, CDR2 SVGAGI (reference sequence). J was trimmed by 6 bases and V by 4 bases; bases with no gene match: 7. For the CDR3, the DNA is TGTGCCAGCAGTTGGGGACAGGGCTTACTCGAGCAGTACTTC. Its translation is CASSWGQGLLEQYF.

The chain combines TRBV15 with TRBJ2-1, with 7 nucleotides matching TRBD2. The CDR3 is 17 residues long. Germline V gene sequence: CDR1 LNHNV, CDR2 YYDKDF (reference sequence). V lost 2 bases to trimming and J lost 0 bases; unmatched junction nucleotides: 7. This CDR3 reads CATSRLVSGLSYNEQFF. In DNA, the CDR3 is TGTGCCACCAGCAGACTCGTTAGCGGGCTCTCCTACAATGAGCAGTTCTTC.

The CDR3 nucleotides are TGCGCCAGCAGTACCCAGGGTAGAGAGACCCAGTACTTC. It translates to CASSTQGRETQYF. The chain employs TRBV10-2 and TRBJ2-5; tentative D call: TRBD1 (5 bases). Germline CDR1 is WSHSY and CDR2 is SAAADI. The CDR3 spans 13 residues. Trimming shortened V by 5 bases and J by 4 bases, and 11 bases separated the two germline ends.